The clone carrying this TCR beta chain was observed a handful of times. The target antigen is unknown. This sample stems from a study of blood T cells in healthy people across ages. Findings and caveats of the study: Higher naive T cell percentage went strongly together with higher TCR beta diversity.

V was cut by 2 bases and J by 3 bases, with 11 bases left in between. Germline assignment: CDR1 SGHRS and CDR2 YFSETQ. The CDR3 is 14 residues long. For the second PCR, which ran for about 6 to 11 cycles, a sample-barcoded 5' primer and a J-beta primer mix were used. Sequencing yielded, for each sample, at least 2.5 million paired-end reads carrying CDR3. TCRdb independently ran MiXCR on the 5' RACE reads; one entry per CDR3 protein. The profile shows 800,000 to 950,000 distinct CDR3 sequences, around 36% of them singletons. The receptor comes from a man between 18 and 29 years old in good health. The sequenced sample was blood. The V and J genes are TRBV5-1 and TRBJ2-5, with D possibly matching TRBD2 (5 bases). The chain's CDR3 is CASSFRLAEETQYF. The CDR3 nucleotides read TGCGCCAGCAGCTTTAGGCTAGCCGAAGAGACCCAGTACTTC.